This T cell receptor beta chain was found in a study of early T cells in non-severe SARS-CoV-2 infection. Study-wide background: Bulk RNA taken from unsorted whole blood was sequenced, leaving chains unpaired. Broader study findings: Clonotype matching in VDJdb favored anti-spike CD8 responses and did not capture private and CD4 specificities.

This clonotype was observed at least ten times. Its antigen is not identified. Each single cDNA molecule received a unique molecular identifier. TCRdb passed the 5' RACE reads through MiXCR, listing each CDR3 protein once. The table includes about 23,000 distinct CDR3 sequences, 4.5% detected once. The germline gives CDR1 SGHDT, CDR2 YYEEEE. V was cut by 4 bases and J by 7 bases, with 20 bases left in between. The CDR3 contains 15 residues. This TCR was recovered from an adult who was a healthcare worker with PCR-confirmed SARS-CoV-2 infection or an uninfected control (not recorded which). V is TRBV5-6 and J is TRBJ1-2; a possible D gene is TRBD1 (5 bases). The sample consisted of whole blood. The CDR3 spells CASSPGRATEGGYTF. For the CDR3, the DNA is TGTGCCAGCAGCCCCGGGCGTGCGACAGAGGGTGGCTACACCTTC.